This T cell receptor beta chain derives from a study of blood T cell repertoires in COVID-19. Overall study context: The United States, Italy and Spain were the sources of the acute and convalescent COVID-19 samples.

Authors' methods: Reference gene primers were amplified, and this amplification served to estimate nucleated cell counts. This table comes from immunoSEQ multiplex PCR, and its TCRdb copy is limited to in-frame clones, with some not included. Clone size and V and J calls were adopted from that table, with D and trimming inferred from the DNA. The table lists a few hundred thousand clones, roughly 91% of them singletons. V gave up 0 bases and J gave up 4 bases; unmatched junction bases: 7. The germline V gene has CDR1 SGHRS and CDR2 YFSETQ. This CDR3 contains 15 residues. Seattle-derived patients entered the study during active infection and were followed longitudinally.

This clonotype was obtained from a woman under 40 with COVID-19, enrolled during active disease. The sequenced sample was peripheral blood. V is TRBV5-1 and J is TRBJ2-7; 7 bases line up with TRBD1. The CDR3 DNA reads as TGCGCCAGCAGCTTGGCGACAGGGCCAGGGTACGAGCAGTACTTC. This codes for CASSLATGPGYEQYF.